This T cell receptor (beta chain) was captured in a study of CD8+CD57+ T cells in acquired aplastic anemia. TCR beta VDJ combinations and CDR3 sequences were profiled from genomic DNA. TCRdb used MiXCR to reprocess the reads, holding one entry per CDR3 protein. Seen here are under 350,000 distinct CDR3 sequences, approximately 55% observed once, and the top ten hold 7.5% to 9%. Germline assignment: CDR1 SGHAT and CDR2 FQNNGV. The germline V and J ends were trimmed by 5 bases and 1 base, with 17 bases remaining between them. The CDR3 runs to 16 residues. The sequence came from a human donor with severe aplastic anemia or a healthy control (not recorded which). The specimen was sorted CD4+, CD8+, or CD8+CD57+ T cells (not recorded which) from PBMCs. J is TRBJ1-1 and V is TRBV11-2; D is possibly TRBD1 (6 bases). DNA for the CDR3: TGTGCCAGCAGCCCAGATCTGTCACAGGGGAACACTGAAGCTTTCTTT. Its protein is CASSPDLSQGNTEAFF.